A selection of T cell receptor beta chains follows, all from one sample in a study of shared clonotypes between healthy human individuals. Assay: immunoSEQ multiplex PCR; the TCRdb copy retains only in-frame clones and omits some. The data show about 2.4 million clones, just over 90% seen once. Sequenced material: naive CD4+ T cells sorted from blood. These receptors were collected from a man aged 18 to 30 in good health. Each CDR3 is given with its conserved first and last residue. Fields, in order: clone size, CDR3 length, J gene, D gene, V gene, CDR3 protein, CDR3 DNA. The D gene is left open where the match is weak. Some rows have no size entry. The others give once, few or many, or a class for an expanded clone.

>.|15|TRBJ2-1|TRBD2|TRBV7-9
CASSSGTSGRNEQFF
TGTGCCAGCAGCTCCGGGACTAGCGGGAGAAATGAGCAGTTCTTC
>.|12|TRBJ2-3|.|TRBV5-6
CASSVMVDTQYF
TGTGCCAGCAGCGTCATGGTAGATACGCAGTATTTT
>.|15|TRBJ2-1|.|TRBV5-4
CASSSTPGPYNEQFF
TGTGCCAGCAGCTCGACTCCAGGCCCTTACAATGAGCAGTTCTTC
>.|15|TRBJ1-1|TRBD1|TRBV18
CASSRQGTGNTEAFF
TGTGCCAGCTCACGACAGGGGACGGGGAACACTGAAGCTTTCTTT
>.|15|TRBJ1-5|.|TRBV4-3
CASSPLRGADQPQHF
TGCGCCAGCAGCCCTTTGAGGGGCGCGGATCAGCCCCAGCATTTT
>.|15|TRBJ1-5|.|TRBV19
CASRQRGGGGQPQHF
TGTGCCAGTAGGCAACGGGGAGGGGGGGGTCAGCCCCAGCATTTT
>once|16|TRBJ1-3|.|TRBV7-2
CASSSNGISSGNTIYF
TGTGCCAGCAGCTCCAACGGCATATCCTCTGGAAACACCATATATTTT
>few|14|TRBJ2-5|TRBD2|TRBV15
CATSRGSGEETQYF
TGTGCCACCAGCAGAGGTAGCGGGGAAGAGACCCAGTACTTC
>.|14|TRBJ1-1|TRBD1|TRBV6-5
CASSSTGGRREAFF
TGTGCCAGCAGCTCCACAGGGGGTCGCCGTGAAGCTTTCTTT
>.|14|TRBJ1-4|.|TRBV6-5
CASSRGGLNEKLFF
TGTGCCAGCAGTCGGGGGGGGCTCAATGAAAAACTGTTTTTT
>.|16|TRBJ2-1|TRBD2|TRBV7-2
CASSLGLAAGGNEQFF
TGTGCCAGCAGCCTAGGGCTAGCGGCGGGGGGAAATGAGCAGTTCTTC
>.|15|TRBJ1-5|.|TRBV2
CASSREGGANQPQHF
TGTGCCAGCAGCAGGGAAGGGGGGGCCAATCAGCCCCAGCATTTT
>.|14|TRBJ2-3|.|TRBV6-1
CASSEALIADTQYF
TGTGCCAGCAGTGAAGCGCTGATAGCAGATACGCAGTATTTT
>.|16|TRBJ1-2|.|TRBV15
CATSITGTSLFLGYTF
TGTGCCACCAGCATAACCGGGACATCCCTCTTTCTTGGCTACACCTTC
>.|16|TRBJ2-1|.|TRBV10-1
CASSEIGSRGMDEQFF
TGCGCCAGCAGTGAGATAGGATCCAGGGGAATGGATGAGCAGTTCTTC
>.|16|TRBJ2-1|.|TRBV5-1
CASSLAENRGGSEQFF
TGCGCCAGCAGCTTGGCCGAGAACAGGGGAGGGAGTGAGCAGTTCTTC
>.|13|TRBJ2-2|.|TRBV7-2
CASSLRPIGELFF
TGTGCCAGCAGCTTACGCCCAATCGGGGAGCTGTTTTTT
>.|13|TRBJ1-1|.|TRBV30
CAWRAQMNTEAFF
TGTGCCTGGAGGGCACAGATGAACACTGAAGCTTTCTTT
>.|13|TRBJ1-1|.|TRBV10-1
CASNGAPNTEAFF
TGCGCCAGCAATGGAGCTCCGAACACTGAAGCTTTCTTT
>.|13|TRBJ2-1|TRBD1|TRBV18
CASSVGQYNEQFF
TGTGCCAGCTCGGTGGGACAGTACAATGAGCAGTTCTTC
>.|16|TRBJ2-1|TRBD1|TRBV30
CAWGPYRDRGYNEQFF
TGTGCCTGGGGCCCCTACCGGGACAGGGGCTACAATGAGCAGTTCTTC
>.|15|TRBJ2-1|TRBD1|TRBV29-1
CSVEVRTGGGNEQFF
TGCAGCGTTGAAGTTAGAACAGGGGGAGGCAATGAGCAGTTCTTC
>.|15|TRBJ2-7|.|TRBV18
CASSRSSGRSYEQYF
TGTGCCAGCTCACGCTCCTCGGGACGGTCCTACGAGCAGTACTTC
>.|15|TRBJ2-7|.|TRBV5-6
CASSIRDRLSYEQYF
TGTGCCAGCAGCATCCGGGACCGCCTCTCCTACGAGCAGTACTTC
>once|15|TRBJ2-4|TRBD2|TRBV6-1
CASGQREVAKNIQYF
TGTGCCAGCGGCCAGCGGGAGGTAGCCAAAAACATTCAGTACTTC
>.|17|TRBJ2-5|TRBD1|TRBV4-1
CASSQGGTGPTQETQYF
TGCGCCAGCAGCCAAGGAGGGACAGGGCCTACCCAAGAGACCCAGTACTTC
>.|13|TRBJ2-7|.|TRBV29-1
CSVAGQYSYEQYF
TGCAGCGTCGCCGGACAGTATTCCTACGAGCAGTACTTC
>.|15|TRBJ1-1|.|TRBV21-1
CASSTLGGAGLEAFF
TGTGCCAGCAGCACCCTTGGTGGGGCAGGCCTCGAAGCTTTCTTT
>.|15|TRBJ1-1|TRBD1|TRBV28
CASSSAGTGNTEAFF
TGTGCCAGCAGTTCCGCCGGGACAGGGAACACTGAAGCTTTCTTT
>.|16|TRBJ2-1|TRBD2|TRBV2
CASSYRLANSYNEQFF
TGTGCCAGCTCTTATCGACTAGCGAACTCCTACAATGAGCAGTTCTTC
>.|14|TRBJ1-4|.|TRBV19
CASSIRTANEKLFF
TGTGCCAGTAGTATAAGGACTGCGAATGAAAAACTGTTTTTT
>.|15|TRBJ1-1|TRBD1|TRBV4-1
CASSQADRDDTEAFF
TGCGCCAGCAGCCAAGCGGACAGGGATGACACTGAAGCTTTCTTT
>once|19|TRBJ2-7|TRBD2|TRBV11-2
CASSLDLAGGALRSYEQYF
TGTGCCAGCAGCTTAGATCTAGCGGGGGGCGCCTTAAGGTCCTACGAGCAGTACTTC
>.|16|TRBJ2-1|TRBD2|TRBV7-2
CASSLAFAGGPNEQFF
TGTGCCAGCAGCTTAGCATTCGCGGGGGGGCCCAATGAGCAGTTCTTC
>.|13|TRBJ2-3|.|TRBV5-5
CASRLYGTDTQYF
TGTGCCAGCAGGTTGTACGGCACAGATACGCAGTATTTT